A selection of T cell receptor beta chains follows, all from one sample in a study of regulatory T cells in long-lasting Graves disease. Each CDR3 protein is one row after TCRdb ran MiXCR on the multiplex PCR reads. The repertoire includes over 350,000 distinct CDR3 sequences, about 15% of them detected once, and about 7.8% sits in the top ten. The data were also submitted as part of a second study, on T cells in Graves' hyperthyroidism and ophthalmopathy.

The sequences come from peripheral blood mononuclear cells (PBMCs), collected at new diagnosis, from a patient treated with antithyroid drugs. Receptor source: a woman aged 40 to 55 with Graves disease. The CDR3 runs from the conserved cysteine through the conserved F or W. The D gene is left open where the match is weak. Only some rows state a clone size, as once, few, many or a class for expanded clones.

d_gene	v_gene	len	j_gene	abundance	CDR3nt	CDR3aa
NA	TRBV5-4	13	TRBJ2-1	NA	TGTGCCAGCAATAAAAAAGGGACAAATGAGCAGTTCTTC	CASNKKGTNEQFF
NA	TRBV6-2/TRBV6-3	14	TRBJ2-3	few	TGTGCCAGCAGGGAAAGTCTGAGCACAGATACGCAGTATTTT	CASRESLSTDTQYF
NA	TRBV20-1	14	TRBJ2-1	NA	TGCAGTGCTAGAATTGGACTTACAGGGAATGAGCAGTTCTTC	CSARIGLTGNEQFF
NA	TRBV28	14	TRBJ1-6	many	TGTGCCAGCAGTTTGGTCACTCCGGGTTCACCCCTCCACTTT	CASSLVTPGSPLHF
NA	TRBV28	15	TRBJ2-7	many	TGTGCCAGCAGTTTAATTCGGGGCGCCTCCTACGAGCAGTACTTC	CASSLIRGASYEQYF
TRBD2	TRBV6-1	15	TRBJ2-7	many	TGTGCCAGCAGCTATAGTAGCGGGAGAGGGGACGAGCAGTACTTC	CASSYSSGRGDEQYF
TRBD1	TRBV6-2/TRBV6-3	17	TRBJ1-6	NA	TGTGCCAGCAGTCAGACGTCCGGGACAGCAGATAATTCACCCCTCCACTTT	CASSQTSGTADNSPLHF
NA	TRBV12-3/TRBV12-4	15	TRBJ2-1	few	TGTGCCAGCAGTCCAATTAGCCCCTTCTACAATGAGCAGTTCTTC	CASSPISPFYNEQFF
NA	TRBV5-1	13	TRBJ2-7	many	TGTGCCAGCAGCCAGGGCTCCTCCTACGAGCAGTACTTC	CASSQGSSYEQYF
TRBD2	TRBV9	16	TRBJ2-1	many	TGTGCCAGCAGCGTAGGGGGGGGAGTGTCCTACAATGAGCAGTTCTTC	CASSVGGGVSYNEQFF
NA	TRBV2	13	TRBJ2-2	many	TGTGCCAGCAGTGTCACGAACACCGGGGAGCTGTTTTTT	CASSVTNTGELFF
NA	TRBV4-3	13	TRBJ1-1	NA	TGCGCCAGCAGCCAAGGGGGTTTGACTGAAGCTTTCTTT	CASSQGGLTEAFF
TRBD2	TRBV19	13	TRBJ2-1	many	TGTGCCAGTAGTAAGGGCGGGAGCGGGGAGCAGTTCTTC	CASSKGGSGEQFF
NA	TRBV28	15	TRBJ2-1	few	TGTGCCAGCAGGTCGACCAGTATCTTTTCAAATGAGCAGTTCTTC	CASRSTSIFSNEQFF
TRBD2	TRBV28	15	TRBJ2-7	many	TGTGCCAGCAGTTTCGCACTAGCGGGAGGCTACGAGCAGTACTTC	CASSFALAGGYEQYF
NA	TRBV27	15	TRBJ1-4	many	TGTGCCAGCAGTTTGAGGCGGGGGGCGGGTGAAAAACTGTTTTTT	CASSLRRGAGEKLFF
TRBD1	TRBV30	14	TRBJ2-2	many	TGTGCCTGGACTCAGGACAGGGCCACCGGGGAGCTGTTTTTT	CAWTQDRATGELFF
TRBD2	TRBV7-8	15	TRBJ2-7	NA	TGTGCCAGCAGCTTAGCTAGCGGGACTACCTACGAGCAGTACTTC	CASSLASGTTYEQYF
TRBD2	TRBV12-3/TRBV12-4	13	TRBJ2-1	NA	TGTGCCAGCCTGTTAGCGGGTGGCAATGAGCAGTTCTTC	CASLLAGGNEQFF
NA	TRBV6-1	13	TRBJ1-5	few	TGTGCCAGCAGGGACAGCAACAATCAGCCCCAGCATTTT	CASRDSNNQPQHF
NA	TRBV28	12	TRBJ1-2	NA	TGTGCCAGCTTGGAGCCTAACTATGGCTACACCTTC	CASLEPNYGYTF
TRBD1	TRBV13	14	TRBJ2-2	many	TGTGCCAGCAGAATGGGACAGGGGAACGGGGAGCTGTTTTTT	CASRMGQGNGELFF
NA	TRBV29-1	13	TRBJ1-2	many	TGCAGCGTTGAAGAAGGGATATACTATGGCTACACCTTC	CSVEEGIYYGYTF